The 10 T cell receptor beta chains given below trace back to one sample, sequenced in a study of chemoradiotherapy in HPV16-positive cancers. Only in-frame clones appear in the TCRdb table, and some are missing; sequencing was by immunoSEQ multiplex PCR. The sample has tens of thousands of clones; 80% to 90% are singletons. This sample comprised blood, obtained from a patient who underwent chemoradiotherapy. The receptor source for this set is a human donor with HPV-associated anogenital cancer.

The genes are TRBV5-5 and TRBJ2-2; no definite D call. CDR3 length: 14 residues. The germline V and J ends were trimmed by 1 base and 6 bases, with 10 bases remaining between them. Germline V gene sequence: CDR1 SGHKS, CDR2 YYEKEE (reference sequence). CDR3 in amino acids: CASSLFTGAGELFF. CDR3 DNA sequence: TGTGCCAGCAGCTTGTTCACTGGCGCCGGGGAGCTGTTTTTT.

The gene calls are TRBV6-5 and TRBJ2-5, with TRBD2 matching 8 bases. V lost 5 bases and J lost 5; bases outside the gene matches: 7. Germline V lookup: CDR1 MNHEY, CDR2 SVGAGI. CDR3 length: 14 amino acids. CDR3 sequence (DNA): TGTGCCAGCAGTCGACTAGCGAATGGGGAGACCCAGTACTTC. This encodes CASSRLANGETQYF.

This rearrangement joins TRBV7-2 to TRBJ1-4; perhaps TRBD1 as D (5 bases). V was trimmed by 1 base and J by 6 bases, leaving 9 bases between them. Germline V lookup: CDR1 SGHTA, CDR2 FQGNSA. CDR3 length: 14 residues. The CDR3 is CASSLVGGDEKLFF. The CDR3 bases are TGTGCCAGCAGCTTAGTGGGAGGGGATGAAAAACTGTTTTTT.

The chain recombines TRBV2 with TRBJ1-5; D gene unclear. V was pared by 8 bases and J by 3 bases, with 11 bases between. Germline values: CDR1 SNHLY, CDR2 FYNNEI. This CDR3 has 13 amino acids. The CDR3 DNA reads TGTGCCAGCGGGCTGGGGTTCAATCAGCCCCAGCATTTT. Its translation is CASGLGFNQPQHF.

This rearrangement joins TRBV30 to TRBJ2-2; TRBD1 matches at 8 bases. The V and J ends lost 7 bases and 4 bases, in that order; junction bases with no gene match: 11. The CDR3 contains 15 residues. The germline gives CDR1 GTSNPN, CDR2 SVGIG (reference sequence). CDR3 nucleotide sequence: TGTGCCTTGAAGATGGGACAGGTGATCACCGGGGAGCTGTTTTTT. Its protein is CALKMGQVITGELFF.

V gene TRBV10-3 combines with J gene TRBJ2-2; tentatively, D is TRBD1 or TRBD2 (5 bases each). The length of the CDR3 is 15 residues. Germline CDR1 reads ENHRY; CDR2 reads SYGVKD. V shed 3 bases and J shed 4 bases, with 12 bases lying between them. CDR3 amino acids: CAISEVGTGTGELFF. CDR3 coding DNA: TGTGCCATCAGTGAAGTGGGGACGGGCACCGGGGAGCTGTTTTTT.

V gene TRBV2 combines with J gene TRBJ1-6; the D is unclear. Trimming removed 4 bases at V and 0 bases at J, with 7 bases between. CDR3 length: 15 amino acids. The germline CDR1 and CDR2 sequences are SNHLY and FYNNEI. The CDR3 DNA is TGTGCCAGCAGTGGGAGCAGCTCCTATAATTCACCCCTCCACTTT. This encodes CASSGSSSYNSPLHF.

The chain combines TRBV19 with TRBJ1-4; a weak D match, TRBD1 (6 bases). V was clipped by 1 base and J by 8 bases, with 14 bases between them. CDR1 is LNHDA and CDR2 is SQIVND in the germline V gene (reference sequence). The CDR3 sequence is 15 residues long. CDR3 coding DNA: TGTGCCAGTAGTATAGGGGGGGCGTTAGGGGAAAAACTGTTTTTT. Amino acids: CASSIGGALGEKLFF.

The chain recombines TRBV7-9 with TRBJ1-6; D possibly corresponds to TRBD1 (5 bases). Looked up from germline, CDR1 is SEHNR and CDR2 is FQNEAQ (reference sequence). The CDR3 consists of 16 residues. The V gene lost 6 bases and the J gene lost 9 bases, with 21 bases spanning the gap. CDR3 residues: CASRSRDPKTGSPLHF. The CDR3 bases are TGTGCCAGCAGATCCCGGGACCCCAAAACGGGTTCACCCCTCCACTTT.

V gene TRBV7-2 combines with J gene TRBJ2-3, with 8 bases that match TRBD2. This CDR3 is 15 amino acids long. Germline V CDR1 and CDR2: SGHTA, FQGNSA. V trimming: 1 base; J trimming: 7 bases; junction bases outside the gene matches: 7. CDR3 protein: CASSLEAGEPYTQYF. The CDR3 coding sequence is TGTGCCAGCAGCTTAGAAGCGGGGGAGCCCTATACGCAGTATTTT. Using reference TRBV7-2 and TRBJ2-3 for the parts outside the CDR3, the full variable domain is GAGVSQSPSNKVTEKGKDVELRCDPISGHTALYWYRQSLGQGLEFLIYFQGNSAPDKSGLPSDRFSAERTGGSVSTLTIQRTQQEDSAVYLCASSLEAGEPYTQYFGPGTRLTVL.